This TCR beta chain was sequenced for a study of CD8 T cells in Susac syndrome. Across the whole study: Among the sequenced Susac syndrome patients, more than five had active disease while 8 or 9 were in remission. At the time of blood draw, patients with Susac syndrome were therapy-naive, receiving corticosteroids, or receiving intravenous immunoglobulin alone. General observations from the study: Among people with Susac, CD8+ clonal expansion was greatest in TEMRA cells and active patients.

CD8+ and CD4+ blood T cells underwent TCR beta sequencing. Random hexamers were used to reverse transcribe the RNA input (0.5 to 1 ug). TCRdb called the immunoSEQ multiplex PCR reads again in MiXCR, with one record for every CDR3 protein. The top ten hold around 0.16% of the sample, which has roughly 190,000 distinct CDR3 sequences, approximately 95% seen once. Comments on this clonotype: As yet, its antigen is unknown.

CDR1 and CDR2 from the germline V gene are SGHDT and YYEEEE. The germline V and J ends were trimmed by 3 bases and 0 bases, with 10 bases remaining between them. This CDR3 region has 14 residues. The rearrangement links TRBV5-6 to TRBJ2-7, with D maybe TRBD2 (6 bases). The sample taken for sequencing was CD8+ T cells from PBMCs. This clonotype was obtained from a human donor with Susac syndrome. CDR3 in amino acids: CASSSPGSSYEQYF. The CDR3 DNA reads TGTGCCAGCAGCTCCCCCGGGAGCTCCTACGAGCAGTACTTC.